The 27 T cell receptor beta chains listed next were all sequenced from one sample in a study of shared clonotypes between healthy human individuals. Produced via immunoSEQ multiplex PCR; TCRdb's table is partial and in-frame only. This sample has roughly 1,500,000 clones, with 98% found just once. The sample taken for sequencing was naive CD4+ T cells sorted from blood. Subset specified: CD45RA+ positively selected. Source of these receptors: a man aged 25 to 45 in good health.

This clone appeared once. The chain links TRBV28 to TRBJ2-1; 8 bases map to TRBD1. J was trimmed by 6 bases and V by 2 bases; bases with no gene match: 6. The germline gives CDR1 MDHEN, CDR2 SYDVKM. The CDR3 consists of 15 residues. The chain's CDR3 is CASSLTGTGGNEQFF. For the CDR3, the DNA is TGTGCCAGCAGTTTAACCGGGACAGGAGGCAATGAGCAGTTCTTC.

Comments on this clone: Other DNA sequences in this specimen translate into the identical CDR3. CDR3 sequence (DNA): TGTGCCAGCTCACCACCTGGAAGCACAGATACGCAGTATTTT. Translating gives CASSPPGSTDTQYF. The chain combines TRBV18 with TRBJ2-3, with D unresolved. Germline V gene sequence: CDR1 KGHSH, CDR2 LQKENI. The V and J ends lost 0 bases and 0 bases respectively, with 4 bases between them. The CDR3 loop spans 14 amino acids. Using reference TRBV18 and TRBJ2-3 for the parts outside the CDR3, the full variable domain is NAGVMQNPRHLVRRRGQEARLRCSPMKGHSHVYWYRQLPEEGLKFMVYLQKENIIDESGMPKERFSAEFPKEGPSILRIQQVVRGDSAAYFCASSPPGSTDTQYFGPGTRLTVL.

Remarks on this clone: Other DNA sequences in the sample encode the same CDR3. The chain joins TRBV5-1 to TRBJ1-1, with a tentative D call TRBD1 (6 bases). CDR1 and CDR2 (germline): SGHRS, YFSETQ. The CDR3 loop spans 13 amino acids. Trimming took 1 base from V and 4 from J, leaving 8 bases between them. CDR3 loop: CASSLKGGTEAFF. The CDR3 nucleotides are TGCGCCAGCAGCTTGAAAGGGGGCACTGAAGCTTTCTTT.

The V and J genes are TRBV19 and TRBJ2-2; 7 bases line up with TRBD1. This CDR3 is 15 amino acids long. CDR1 LNHDA and CDR2 SQIVND come from the germline V gene (reference sequence). V shed 6 bases and J 2 bases; nucleotides not matched to a gene: 6. CDR3 sequence reads: CASRVAGGNTGELFF. DNA of the CDR3: TGTGCCAGTAGGGTGGCAGGGGGTAACACCGGGGAGCTGTTTTTT.

The V and J genes are TRBV7-9 and TRBJ2-7; the D call may be TRBD1 or TRBD2 (5 bases each). Germline loops: CDR1 SEHNR, CDR2 FQNEAQ (reference sequence). The CDR3 contains 17 residues. With 5 bases removed from V and 5 bases from J, the gap between germline ends came to 25 bases. CDR3 residues: CASSPPRRFGGFDEQYF. CDR3 sequence (DNA): TGTGCCAGCAGCCCTCCGCGAAGGTTTGGGGGATTCGACGAGCAGTACTTC.

The gene calls are TRBV29-1 and TRBJ2-1, with D possibly being TRBD1 (6 bases). Trimming stripped 7 bases from V and 8 bases from J, with 21 bases between. The CDR3 runs 14 residues. CDR1 is SQVTM, CDR2 ANQGSEA, per germline. The CDR3 protein is CSAIKGQGSDEQFF. DNA of the CDR3: TGCAGCGCGATTAAAGGGCAGGGGAGCGATGAGCAGTTCTTC.

The gene calls are TRBV28 and TRBJ2-7; no definite D call. The CDR3 spans 15 residues. The V gene lost 1 base and the J gene lost 3 bases, with 13 bases spanning the gap. The germline CDR1 and CDR2 sequences are MDHEN and SYDVKM. In DNA form, the CDR3 reads TGTGCCAGCAGTTTATTGGTGGGAATTAACTACGAGCAGTACTTC. It encodes CASSLLVGINYEQYF.

The V gene is TRBV7-2, the J gene TRBJ2-5; TRBD1 agrees at 12 bases. J gave up 5 bases and V 4 bases, and 8 bases lay outside the gene matches. The CDR3 consists of 16 residues. Germline values: CDR1 SGHTA, CDR2 FQGNSA. The CDR3 here is CASSSGQGALWETQYF. CDR3 DNA sequence: TGTGCCAGCAGCTCGGGACAGGGGGCGCTGTGGGAGACCCAGTACTTC.

The V and J genes are TRBV27 and TRBJ2-6; the D is unclear. The germline gives CDR1 MNHEY, CDR2 SMNVEV (reference sequence). V was trimmed by 2 bases and J by 0 bases, leaving 8 bases between them. The CDR3 contains 16 residues. The CDR3 reads CASSLQVPSGANVLTF. The CDR3 DNA follows: TGTGCCAGCAGTTTACAGGTTCCCTCTGGGGCCAACGTCCTGACTTTC. Complete variable domain (other parts from reference TRBV27 and TRBJ2-6): EAQVTQNPRYLITVTGKKLTVTCSQNMNHEYMSWYRQDPGLGLRQIYYSMNVEVTDKGDVPEGYKVSRKEKRNFPLILESPSPNQTSLYFCASSLQVPSGANVLTFGAGSRLTVL.

The V call is TRBV25-1, the J call TRBJ2-3; weak D call: TRBD1 (6 bases). The V end was cut by 4 bases, the J end by 4 bases, with 12 bases between. This CDR3 is 14 amino acids long. Per germline, CDR1 MGHDK and CDR2 SYGVNS. CDR3 protein: CASSGTYRADTQYF. The CDR3 DNA follows: TGTGCCAGCAGTGGAACCTACAGGGCAGATACGCAGTATTTT.

The CDR3 DNA reads as TGTGCCTGGAAGGGGGTTAAGGATACGCAGTATTTT. This sequence encodes CAWKGVKDTQYF. The gene calls are TRBV30 and TRBJ2-3; the D gene is possibly TRBD1 (6 bases). Germline CDR1 and CDR2: GTSNPN and SVGIG (reference sequence). Trimming took 4 bases from V and 6 from J, leaving 11 bases between them. The CDR3 runs 12 residues. Filled out from reference TRBV30 and TRBJ2-3, the complete variable domain reads SQTIHQWPATLVQPVGSPLSLECTVEGTSNPNLYWYRQAAGRGLQLLFYSVGIGQISSEVPQNLSASRPQDRQFILSSKKLLLSDSGFYLCAWKGVKDTQYFGPGTRLTVL.

The chain combines TRBV5-4 with TRBJ1-1; D is uncertain. Germline lookup yields CDR1 SGHNT and CDR2 YYREEE (reference sequence). Trimming cost V 4 bases and J 1 base, with 8 bases left between them. The CDR3 runs 13 residues. The CDR3 bases are TGTGCCAGCAGCCTAGGGAAGAACACTGAAGCTTTCTTT. Protein sequence: CASSLGKNTEAFF.

This clone was counted a few times. The same CDR3 is also encoded by other DNA sequences in this sample. The J gene is TRBJ2-3, the V gene TRBV28, with D uncertain. The CDR3 is 11 amino acids. Germline CDR1 reads MDHEN; CDR2 reads SYDVKM. Between the trimmed V and J ends, which lost 4 bases and 2 bases, there was a span of 1 base. CDR3 amino acids: CASSYTDTQYF. DNA for the CDR3: TGTGCCAGCAGTTACACAGATACGCAGTATTTT. Full variable domain (missing parts from reference TRBV28 and TRBJ2-3): DVKVTQSSRYLVKRTGEKVFLECVQDMDHENMFWYRQDPGLGLRLIYFSYDVKMKEKGDIPEGYSVSREKKERFSLILESASTNQTSMYLCASSYTDTQYFGPGTRLTVL.

The rearrangement joins TRBV18 to TRBJ2-7, with 12 positions matching TRBD2. Per the germline V gene, CDR1 is KGHSH and CDR2 is LQKENI. The CDR3 has 18 amino acids. V lost 1 base, J lost 0 bases, and 7 bases stayed unmatched. In DNA form, the CDR3 reads TGTGCCAGCTCACCACTGAGTCGGACTAGCGGGACCTCCTACGAGCAGTACTTC. It codes for CASSPLSRTSGTSYEQYF. The variable domain in full, with the rest retrieved from reference TRBV18 and TRBJ2-7, is NAGVMQNPRHLVRRRGQEARLRCSPMKGHSHVYWYRQLPEEGLKFMVYLQKENIIDESGMPKERFSAEFPKEGPSILRIQQVVRGDSAAYFCASSPLSRTSGTSYEQYFGPGTRLTVT.

The chain links TRBV7-8 to TRBJ2-1; D remains unclear. CDR1 and CDR2 (germline): SGHVS, FQNEAQ. Trimming stripped 1 base from V and 4 bases from J, with 11 bases between. The CDR3 extends over 15 amino acids. The chain's CDR3 is CASSLGPGRYNEQFF. CDR3 DNA: TGTGCCAGCAGCTTAGGACCGGGCAGGTACAATGAGCAGTTCTTC.

To note about this clone: This sample includes further DNA sequences coding for the same CDR3. This chain connects TRBV15 to TRBJ2-7; D is unclear. The CDR3 spans 12 residues. Trimming stripped 1 base from V and 2 bases from J, with 3 bases between. CDR1 is LNHNV and CDR2 is YYDKDF in the germline V gene (reference sequence). For the CDR3, the DNA is TGTGCCACCAGCAGAGGAACCTACGAGCAGTACTTC. Its translation is CATSRGTYEQYF. The full variable domain, rest sourced from reference TRBV15 and TRBJ2-7, is DAMVIQNPRYQVTQFGKPVTLSCSQTLNHNVMYWYQQKSSQAPKLLFHYYDKDFNNEADTPDNFQSRRPNTSFCFLDIRSPGLGDTAMYLCATSRGTYEQYFGPGTRLTVT.

The chain couples TRBV14 to TRBJ2-2, with D uncertain. Trimming took 1 base from V and 7 from J, leaving 7 bases between them. Germline assignment: CDR1 SGHDN and CDR2 FVKESK. This CDR3 is built from 13 residues. The CDR3 sequence is CASSQVQIGELFF. CDR3 in DNA: TGTGCCAGCAGCCAAGTGCAAATCGGGGAGCTGTTTTTT.

This chain links TRBV28 with TRBJ2-7; tentatively, D is TRBD2 (7 bases). There are 15 residues in the CDR3. The V end was cut by 5 bases, the J end by 3 bases, with 17 bases between. Germline V gene data show CDR1 as MDHEN and CDR2 as SYDVKM. The CDR3 nucleotides are TGTGCCAGCAGTGGGGCGAGGGGGGGTCACTACGAGCAGTACTTC. Its translation is CASSGARGGHYEQYF.

V usage is TRBV28 and J usage is TRBJ1-5; D unclear. The CDR3 loop spans 13 amino acids. V was shortened by 2 bases and J by 9 bases, with 11 bases between the two germline ends. Germline values: CDR1 MDHEN, CDR2 SYDVKM. CDR3: CASSLTAQGPQHF. CDR3 bases: TGTGCCAGCAGTTTAACGGCGCAAGGGCCCCAGCATTTT.

The chain uses TRBV7-9 and TRBJ2-7, with 8 nucleotides matching TRBD1. Germline CDR1 and CDR2: SEHNR and FQNEAQ (reference sequence). The CDR3 has 17 amino acids. V lost 0 bases and J lost 4; bases outside the gene matches: 11. CDR3 protein: CASSLAGTGGLGYEQYF. The CDR3 DNA reads as TGTGCCAGCAGCTTAGCGGGGACAGGCGGATTAGGTTACGAGCAGTACTTC.

This chain links TRBV4-1 with TRBJ1-5; TRBD1 agrees at 9 bases. The CDR3 loop spans 16 amino acids. Germline lookup yields CDR1 MGHRA and CDR2 YSYEKL. The V and J ends lost 3 bases and 1 base, in that order; junction bases with no gene match: 4. CDR3 residues: CASSHTGGASNQPQHF. The DNA for the CDR3 is TGCGCCAGCAGCCACACAGGGGGCGCAAGCAATCAGCCCCAGCATTTT.

The rearrangement links TRBV30 to TRBJ2-3; D remains ambiguous. The germline V gene encodes CDR1 GTSNPN and CDR2 SVGIG (reference sequence). With 1 base removed from V and 4 bases from J, the gap between germline ends came to 6 bases. This CDR3 region has 12 residues. The CDR3 is CAWSGQSDTQYF. The CDR3 nucleotides read TGTGCCTGGAGTGGTCAATCAGATACGCAGTATTTT. Supplemented by reference TRBV30 and TRBJ2-3, the full variable domain reads SQTIHQWPATLVQPVGSPLSLECTVEGTSNPNLYWYRQAAGRGLQLLFYSVGIGQISSEVPQNLSASRPQDRQFILSSKKLLLSDSGFYLCAWSGQSDTQYFGPGTRLTVL.

The chain has TRBV30 and TRBJ2-7; 8 nucleotides line up with TRBD2. Germline CDR1 reads GTSNPN; CDR2 reads SVGIG (reference sequence). The CDR3 has 15 amino acids. V was clipped by 0 bases and J by 9 bases; unmatched bases: 13. CDR3 DNA: TGTGCCTGGAGTGTACGACTACTAGCGGTCGGGGGGCAGTACTTC. Its protein is CAWSVRLLAVGGQYF.

The rearrangement links TRBV6-5 to TRBJ1-5; D is unclear. The CDR3 is made up of 13 amino acids. Trimming left V 4 bases short and J 0 bases short, with 4 bases between. CDR1 and CDR2 (germline): MNHEY, SVGAGI. CDR3 amino acids: CASSFDSNQPQHF. CDR3 coding DNA: TGTGCCAGCAGTTTTGATAGCAATCAGCCCCAGCATTTT.

J is TRBJ2-3 and V is TRBV5-5; either TRBD1 or TRBD2 may supply D (5 bases each). V was shortened by 2 bases and J by 0 bases, with 10 bases between the two germline ends. The CDR3 sequence is 15 residues long. Per germline, CDR1 SGHKS and CDR2 YYEKEE (reference sequence). CDR3: CASSFSRGSTDTQYF. DNA of the CDR3: TGTGCCAGCAGCTTTTCGAGGGGAAGCACAGATACGCAGTATTTT.

The rearrangement links TRBV7-2 to TRBJ2-1; unclear D gene. This CDR3 spans 15 amino acids. V lost 6 bases to trimming and J lost 7 bases, with 19 bases between them. In germline, CDR1 is SGHTA, CDR2 FQGNSA. The CDR3 coding sequence is TGTGCCAGCAGGGATAACCGGGCCCCGAAGAATGAGCAGTTCTTC. Amino acids: CASRDNRAPKNEQFF.

V usage is TRBV18 and J usage is TRBJ2-1, with D perhaps matching TRBD2 (6 bases). This CDR3 has 15 residues. Trimming cost V 1 base and J 3 bases, with 10 bases left between them. The germline V gene has CDR1 KGHSH and CDR2 LQKENI. CDR3 residues: CASSPQPGLYNEQFF. DNA of the CDR3: TGTGCCAGCTCACCACAGCCGGGACTCTACAATGAGCAGTTCTTC.